This TCR beta chain was identified in a study of response to subunit inactivated influenza vaccine. V gave up 6 bases and J gave up 6 bases; unmatched junction bases: 9. Per germline, CDR1 MNHNS and CDR2 SASEGT. The CDR3 spans 15 residues. This clonotype has just a few counts. As yet, its antigen is unknown. Each CDR3 protein is one row after TCRdb ran MiXCR on the RT-PCR reads. Of 750,000 to 850,000 distinct CDR3 sequences listed, around a sixth are singletons. The study's findings and limits: Authors proposed each seasonal influenza vaccination draws in few new T cells.

This material consisted of PBMCs from blood, taken roughly 5 days after vaccination. This chain links TRBV6-1 with TRBJ2-7, with TRBD2 matching 12 bases. The source is a man aged 45-65 years who received an inactivated influenza vaccine. CDR3 DNA sequence: TGTGCCAGCAGCCCCGGGCTGGGACTAGCGGGCGAGCAGTACTTC. This sequence encodes CASSPGLGLAGEQYF.